This T cell receptor (beta chain) was recovered during a study of blood T cell repertoires in COVID-19. Living in roughly 25 US areas, the participants were between roughly 18 and 90 years of age. The CDR3 spans 15 residues. CDR1 SGHTA and CDR2 FQGNSA come from the germline V gene. J lost 0 bases, V lost 1 base, and 3 bases had no gene match. The protocol was immunoSEQ multiplex PCR, while the TCRdb copy is restricted to in-frame clones and leaves out a portion. The sample lists 400,000 to 550,000 clones, roughly 85% occurring once. The rearrangement uses TRBV7-2 and TRBJ2-7; TRBD1 aligns across 7 bases. This clonotype was obtained from a woman between 18 and 29 years old with acute COVID-19. The source material was PBMCs or T cells enriched from blood (not recorded which). CDR3 loop: CASSLVGTDSYEQYF. The DNA for the CDR3 is TGTGCCAGCAGCTTAGTTGGGACAGACTCCTACGAGCAGTACTTC.